This T cell receptor (beta chain) was identified during a study of shared clonotypes between healthy human individuals. With unsorted samples, genomic DNA was obtained from about 90 million PBMCs. The CDR3 totals 16 residues. Trimming took off 0 bases at V and 6 bases at J, with 19 bases between the two ends. CDR1 and CDR2 (germline): GTSNPN, SVGIG (reference sequence). At a deep level, the assay was run. The material for each subset, its genomic DNA, was split evenly across several immunoSEQ plates. Method: immunoSEQ multiplex PCR; TCRdb's copy keeps in-frame clones and lacks some. The data contain roughly 500,000 clones, about 79% of them seen just once; the ten biggest clones take up 10% to 15%.

The receptor was isolated from a middle-aged woman in good health. Some clones in this sample may be carry-over from other donors' samples. Sequenced: PBMCs. This chain connects TRBV30 to TRBJ2-3, with D possibly TRBD2 on 6 matching bases. CDR3 protein: CAWSVGRGGARDTQYF. The CDR3, as DNA: TGTGCCTGGAGTGTAGGCCGCGGCGGGGCACGGGATACGCAGTATTTT.